These 20 T cell receptor beta chains were all obtained from the same sample, sequenced in a study of T cell responses to AZD1222 COVID-19 vaccine. This table comes from immunoSEQ multiplex PCR, and its TCRdb copy is limited to in-frame clones, with some not included. This sample has 120,000 or so clones, with around 89% found just once. The source was peripheral blood, collected on day 0 of MenACWY control vaccination. The receptors were sampled from an adult in good health.

The chain employs TRBV19 and TRBJ1-2; weak D call: TRBD1 (5 bases). Trimming removed 0 bases at V and 4 bases at J, with 15 bases between. The CDR3 covers 16 residues. Germline V gene lookup returns CDR1 LNHDA and CDR2 SQIVND (reference sequence). The CDR3 here is CASSIDQVTGLYGYTF. CDR3 sequence (DNA): TGTGCCAGTAGTATAGATCAAGTAACAGGACTCTATGGCTACACCTTC.

The J gene is TRBJ1-1, the V gene TRBV5-4; D is possibly TRBD1 (5 bases). Germline-derived CDR1 and CDR2 are SGHNT and YYREEE (reference sequence). V shed 1 base and J shed 3 bases, with 10 bases lying between them. This CDR3 is built from 14 residues. CDR3 sequence (DNA): TGTGCCAGCAGCTTGCGGGGCGCATACACTGAAGCTTTCTTT. This gives the protein CASSLRGAYTEAFF.

This clone has just one count. V is TRBV7-8 and J is TRBJ1-4; 11 nucleotides agree with TRBD1. After removal of 6 bases from V and 7 bases from J, the junction contained 13 bases not matched to a gene. This CDR3 region has 17 residues. Germline CDR1 reads SGHVS; CDR2 reads FQNEAQ. CDR3 protein: CASSSPGTGGSSEKLFF. DNA of the CDR3: TGTGCCAGCAGTTCTCCCGGGACAGGGGGAAGTAGTGAAAAACTGTTTTTT.

The chain carries TRBV6-1 and TRBJ2-2; D not resolved. This CDR3 has 14 residues. Germline assignment: CDR1 MNHNS and CDR2 SASEGT. The ends were cut back, 0 bases at V and 5 bases at J, with 7 bases in the middle. The CDR3 reads CASSEAEETGELFF. DNA for the CDR3: TGTGCCAGCAGTGAAGCAGAAGAGACCGGGGAGCTGTTTTTT.

The V call is TRBV7-6, the J call TRBJ2-7; no clear D gene. V lost 3 bases and J lost 3, with 12 bases in between. The CDR3 consists of 14 residues. Germline V lookup: CDR1 SGHVS, CDR2 FNYEAQ. The CDR3 DNA sequence: TGTGCCAGCAGCTTTTCCGGTGCCGGCTACGAGCAGTACTTC. This sequence encodes CASSFSGAGYEQYF.

This chain uses TRBV3-1 (or the pseudogene TRBV3-2) with TRBJ2-2, with TRBD2 matching 8 bases. This CDR3 comprises 15 residues. Germline V lookup: CDR1 LGHDT, CDR2 YNNKEL (reference sequence). V lost 4 bases to trimming and J lost 1 base; unmatched junction nucleotides: 2. For the CDR3, the DNA is TGTGCCAGCAGCCCGGGACTAGAGAACACCGGGGAGCTGTTTTTT. It yields the protein CASSPGLENTGELFF.

The genes are TRBV10-2 and TRBJ2-5; 12 nucleotides line up with TRBD2. The CDR3 covers 17 residues. The germline CDR1 and CDR2 sequences are WSHSY and SAAADI. Trimming at V came to 9 bases and at J to 0 bases, leaving 11 bases not matched to a gene. The CDR3 DNA follows: TGCGCCAGTTGTATTCTAGCGGGAGGGATCAACCAAGAGACCCAGTACTTC. As protein: CASCILAGGINQETQYF.

J is TRBJ2-3 and V is TRBV2, with D possibly TRBD2 on 5 matching bases. The CDR3 extends over 12 amino acids. Trimming shortened V by 8 bases and J by 6 bases, and 12 bases separated the two germline ends. From germline, CDR1 is SNHLY and CDR2 FYNNEI. The CDR3 here is CASLARGDTQYF. The CDR3 DNA sequence: TGTGCCAGCTTGGCCCGAGGGGATACGCAGTATTTT.

The chain has TRBV13 and TRBJ2-7, with D possibly being TRBD2 (5 bases). The V end was cut by 4 bases, the J end by 2 bases, with 9 bases between. CDR3 length equals 13 residues. Germline V gene lookup returns CDR1 PRHDT and CDR2 FYEKMQ (reference sequence). CDR3 DNA sequence: TGTGCCAGCAGCTCTAGCAGACCCTACGAGCAGTACTTC. Translated, it gives CASSSSRPYEQYF.

This chain connects TRBV12-3 or TRBV12-4 to TRBJ2-7; 8 bases line up with TRBD2. The CDR3 consists of 12 residues. Trimming took 5 bases from V and 3 from J; bases not matched to a gene: 0. The CDR3 region is CASSSGSYEQYF. In DNA, the CDR3 is TGTGCCAGCAGTAGCGGGAGCTACGAGCAGTACTTC.

The chain joins TRBV27 to TRBJ1-1; TRBD1 matches at 9 bases. The CDR3 totals 16 residues. Trimming removed 5 bases from V and 1 base from J; junction bases left unmatched: 8. Per germline, CDR1 MNHEY and CDR2 SMNVEV (reference sequence). CDR3 amino acids: CASSLHRGQGNTEAFF. CDR3 nucleotides: TGTGCCAGCAGTCTCCACAGGGGGCAGGGGAACACTGAAGCTTTCTTT.

The chain couples TRBV4-1 to TRBJ2-1; 10 positions agree with TRBD2. The CDR3 length is 13 residues. CDR1 and CDR2 (germline): MGHRA, YSYEKL. The junction had 5 bases not matched to a gene; V was cut back by 0 bases and J by 15 bases. As DNA, the CDR3 is TGCGCCAGCAGCCAAGATACAAGCGGGAGGGTGTTCTTC. It translates to CASSQDTSGRVFF.

The V gene is TRBV6-5, the J gene TRBJ2-7, with D possibly TRBD1 on 6 matching bases. Germline CDR1 is MNHEY and CDR2 is SVGAGI. CDR3 size: 13 residues. V was clipped by 5 bases and J by 0 bases, with 8 bases between them. This CDR3 is CASSTGPSYEQYF. The CDR3 region has the DNA TGTGCCAGCAGTACAGGGCCCTCCTACGAGCAGTACTTC.

The J gene is TRBJ2-3, the V gene TRBV5-6; the D gene is possibly TRBD1 (5 bases). The germline V and J ends were trimmed by 4 bases and 5 bases, with 11 bases remaining between them. Germline CDR1 is SGHDT and CDR2 is YYEEEE. This CDR3 contains 13 residues. The CDR3 DNA sequence: TGTGCCAGCAGCCCCAGGGTGATAGATACGCAGTATTTT. Encoded protein: CASSPRVIDTQYF.

This rearrangement joins TRBV27 to TRBJ1-5; D not resolved. Germline V gives CDR1 MNHEY, CDR2 SMNVEV (reference sequence). This CDR3 has 13 amino acids. Trimming removed 3 bases from V and 7 bases from J, with 10 bases in between. The CDR3 nucleotides read TGTGCCAGCAGTTTGTCGGGTAGCCAGCCCCAGCATTTT. Encoded protein: CASSLSGSQPQHF.

CDR3 in DNA: TGCGCCAGCAGCATACAGGGGAACACTGAAGCTTTCTTT. Amino acids: CASSIQGNTEAFF. The genes are TRBV5-1 and TRBJ1-1; TRBD1 is a possible D gene (6 bases). CDR3 size: 13 residues. Per the germline V gene, CDR1 is SGHRS and CDR2 is YFSETQ. The V and J ends lost 4 bases and 1 base respectively, with 8 bases between them. Based on the CDR3 plus reference TRBV5-1 and TRBJ1-1, the full variable domain is KAGVTQTPRYLIKTRGQQVTLSCSPISGHRSVSWYQQTPGQGLQFLFEYFSETQRNKGNFPGRFSGRQFSNSRSEMNVSTLELGDSALYLCASSIQGNTEAFFGQGTRLTVV.

The genes are TRBV3-1 (or the pseudogene TRBV3-2) and TRBJ2-3, with 7 bases fitting TRBD2. The V and J ends lost 3 bases and 7 bases, in that order; junction bases with no gene match: 10. The V gene's germline CDR1 is LGHDT and CDR2 YNNKEL (reference sequence). The CDR3 has 15 amino acids. CDR3 sequence: CASSHGLVNGNTQYF. DNA of the CDR3: TGTGCCAGCAGCCATGGACTAGTAAACGGAAATACGCAGTATTTT.

Notes on this clone: A junction end diverges from the germline sequence, so it may reflect a read error. CDR3 sequence: CASSFMGISEF. For the CDR3, the DNA is TGTGCCAGCAGTTTCATGGGAATTTCGGAATTT. The V call is TRBV12-3 or TRBV12-4, the J call TRBJ1-5; D unclear. The CDR3 length is 11 residues.

The chain couples TRBV7-2 to TRBJ1-5, with a possible D match to TRBD1 (6 bases). This CDR3 spans 14 amino acids. The V end was cut by 4 bases, the J end by 7 bases, with 14 bases between. Germline V CDR1 and CDR2: SGHTA, FQGNSA. The CDR3 region has the DNA TGTGCCAGCAGCTCGTCGGACAGAGACCAGCCCCAGCATTTT. It yields the protein CASSSSDRDQPQHF.

The sample holds one count of this clone. The V gene is TRBV12-3 or TRBV12-4, the J gene TRBJ1-2; 7 bases are a match to TRBD1. The V and J ends lost 6 bases and 2 bases, in that order; junction bases with no gene match: 3. This CDR3 has 13 amino acids. The CDR3 loop reads CASRRGQNYGYTF. The CDR3, as DNA: TGTGCCAGCAGAAGGGGACAGAACTATGGCTACACCTTC.